Listed below are T cell receptor beta chains from one sample, sequenced in a study of cytomegalovirus exposure and HLA in healthy donors. Sequenced by immunoSEQ multiplex PCR; TCRdb stores in-frame clones only, minus some. The sample contains approximately 130,000 clones, 76% of which appear only once. The sample was PBMCs. The source is a female donor in good health and CMV-seropositive. Both conserved end residues are part of each CDR3. D genes are given only for firm matches. Clone size is not always given. Where it is, it says once, few, many or a class for expanded clones.

v_call: TRBV5-4
j_call: TRBJ2-2
d_call: TRBD2
clone_size: once
cdr3_nt: TGTGCCAGCAGCTTGTCTTCTAGCGGGCCGAACACCGGGGAGCTGTTTTTT
cdr3_aa: CASSLSSSGPNTGELFF

v_call: TRBV19
j_call: TRBJ2-2
d_call: TRBD2
clone_size: -
cdr3_nt: TGTGCCAGTAGTATAGATCAGAGGAGGAGACTAGCGGGTTCCACCGGGGAGCTGTTTTTT
cdr3_aa: CASSIDQRRRLAGSTGELFF

v_call: TRBV4-1
j_call: TRBJ1-1
d_call: -
clone_size: -
cdr3_nt: TGCGCCAGCAGCCAAGTAAGGGGAACTGAAGCTTTCTTT
cdr3_aa: CASSQVRGTEAFF

v_call: TRBV14
j_call: TRBJ2-5
d_call: -
clone_size: -
cdr3_nt: TGTGCCAGCAGCCTATCTGGGCCGTCCCGGGAGACCCAGTACTTC
cdr3_aa: CASSLSGPSRETQYF

v_call: TRBV7-2
j_call: TRBJ1-6
d_call: -
clone_size: -
cdr3_nt: TGTGCCAGCAGCTTACTCCATAATTCACCCCTCCACTTT
cdr3_aa: CASSLLHNSPLHF

v_call: TRBV7-9
j_call: TRBJ1-4
d_call: TRBD1
clone_size: -
cdr3_nt: TGTGCCAGCAGAGAGGGGGGGACAGGGAGTGAAAAACTGTTTTTT
cdr3_aa: CASREGGTGSEKLFF

v_call: TRBV7-9
j_call: TRBJ2-2
d_call: -
clone_size: -
cdr3_nt: TGTTCCAGCAGCTTATCGGTTGGGGAGCTGTTTTTT
cdr3_aa: CSSSLSVGELFF

v_call: TRBV5-6
j_call: TRBJ1-2
d_call: TRBD1
clone_size: -
cdr3_nt: TGTGCCAGCAGCTTACTGTCCGGGACAGGGGGGAAAAATAACTATGGCTACACCTTC
cdr3_aa: CASSLLSGTGGKNNYGYTF

v_call: TRBV5-1
j_call: TRBJ1-6
d_call: -
clone_size: -
cdr3_nt: TGCGCCAGCAGCTTGGTTTCAGGGAATTCACCCCTCCACTTT
cdr3_aa: CASSLVSGNSPLHF

v_call: TRBV6-1
j_call: TRBJ2-6
d_call: -
clone_size: few
cdr3_nt: TGTGCCAGCAGTATAACAGGCTCTGGGGCCAACGTCCTGACTTTC
cdr3_aa: CASSITGSGANVLTF

v_call: TRBV29-1
j_call: TRBJ2-1
d_call: TRBD1
clone_size: few
cdr3_nt: TGCAGCGCCCGAACAGGGGCGGTTGAGCAGTTCTTC
cdr3_aa: CSARTGAVEQFF

v_call: TRBV5-1
j_call: TRBJ2-7
d_call: TRBD1
clone_size: -
cdr3_nt: TGCGCCAGCAGTTTAGGACAGGGGGCTTACGAGCAGTACTTC
cdr3_aa: CASSLGQGAYEQYF

v_call: TRBV27
j_call: TRBJ1-6
d_call: -
clone_size: -
cdr3_nt: TGTGCCAGCAGTTTAATTTACAGCTCCTATAATTCACCCCTCCACTTT
cdr3_aa: CASSLIYSSYNSPLHF

v_call: TRBV27
j_call: TRBJ1-5
d_call: -
clone_size: -
cdr3_nt: TGTGCCAGCAGTTTGGACAGACGCAATCAGCCCCAGCATTTT
cdr3_aa: CASSLDRRNQPQHF

v_call: TRBV5-1
j_call: TRBJ2-3
d_call: -
clone_size: -
cdr3_nt: TGCGCCAGCAGCCCCTGGGCGGGAAGAGGAGATACGCAGTATTTT
cdr3_aa: CASSPWAGRGDTQYF

v_call: TRBV15
j_call: TRBJ1-1
d_call: TRBD1
clone_size: -
cdr3_nt: TGTGCCACCAGCGGTGACAGGGAGAACACTGAAGCTTTCTTT
cdr3_aa: CATSGDRENTEAFF

v_call: TRBV30
j_call: TRBJ1-2
d_call: TRBD1
clone_size: -
cdr3_nt: TGTGCCTGGAGTGAGGCAGGGGGTGGTGGGTATGGCTACACCTTC
cdr3_aa: CAWSEAGGGGYGYTF

v_call: TRBV5-5
j_call: TRBJ2-3
d_call: -
clone_size: few
cdr3_nt: TGTGCCAGCAGATCGGGAGATACGCAGTATTTT
cdr3_aa: CASRSGDTQYF

v_call: TRBV6-1
j_call: TRBJ2-5
d_call: -
clone_size: -
cdr3_nt: TGTGCCAGCAGTGCCAGGGGCGTGCAAGAGACCCAGTACTTC
cdr3_aa: CASSARGVQETQYF

v_call: TRBV18
j_call: TRBJ1-2
d_call: -
clone_size: -
cdr3_nt: TGTGCCAGCTCACCACCGAGACAGTGGCATGGCTACACCTTC
cdr3_aa: CASSPPRQWHGYTF

v_call: TRBV19
j_call: TRBJ2-7
d_call: -
clone_size: -
cdr3_nt: TGTGCCAGTAGTGCCAGGTCCTACGAGCAGTACTTC
cdr3_aa: CASSARSYEQYF

v_call: TRBV11-2
j_call: TRBJ2-5
d_call: -
clone_size: few
cdr3_nt: TGTGCCAGCAGCTTAGAGGCAGAGACCCAGTACTTC
cdr3_aa: CASSLEAETQYF

v_call: TRBV9
j_call: TRBJ2-5
d_call: TRBD1
clone_size: few
cdr3_nt: TGTGCCAGCAGCACGACTCGGGACAGGGGGGAGGAGACCCAGTACTTC
cdr3_aa: CASSTTRDRGEETQYF

v_call: TRBV9
j_call: TRBJ1-5
d_call: -
clone_size: -
cdr3_nt: TGTGCCAGCAGCGTAGGGGGCCCGCAGCCCCAGCATTTT
cdr3_aa: CASSVGGPQPQHF

v_call: TRBV10-1
j_call: TRBJ1-2
d_call: -
clone_size: many
cdr3_nt: TGCGCCAGCAGTGATGGAGCTAACTATGGCTACACCTTC
cdr3_aa: CASSDGANYGYTF

v_call: TRBV2
j_call: TRBJ2-2
d_call: -
clone_size: -
cdr3_nt: TGTGCCAGCACAGTCCGGGACACCGGGGAGCTGTTTTTT
cdr3_aa: CASTVRDTGELFF

v_call: TRBV27
j_call: TRBJ2-1
d_call: TRBD2
clone_size: few
cdr3_nt: TGTGCCAGCAGCAAACTAGCGGGAGGGCCAAGTGAGCAGTTCTTC
cdr3_aa: CASSKLAGGPSEQFF

v_call: TRBV5-1
j_call: TRBJ2-2
d_call: TRBD2
clone_size: -
cdr3_nt: TGCGCCAGCAGCTTGATGCGACTAGCGGGAGAGACCGGGGAGCTGTTTTTT
cdr3_aa: CASSLMRLAGETGELFF

v_call: TRBV7-9
j_call: TRBJ1-5
d_call: TRBD1
clone_size: -
cdr3_nt: TGTGCCAGCAGCTCTACCGGACAGGGGTACAATCAGCCCCAGCATTTT
cdr3_aa: CASSSTGQGYNQPQHF

v_call: TRBV5-4
j_call: TRBJ2-3
d_call: -
clone_size: -
cdr3_nt: TGTGCCAGCAGCTATGACAGGCGCTCTTTCACAGATACGCAGTATTTT
cdr3_aa: CASSYDRRSFTDTQYF

v_call: TRBV9
j_call: TRBJ2-2
d_call: TRBD2
clone_size: -
cdr3_nt: TGTGCCAGCAGCGGGTCCTCTAGCGGGCTGAACACCGGGGAGCTGTTTTTT
cdr3_aa: CASSGSSSGLNTGELFF

v_call: TRBV6-1
j_call: TRBJ2-7
d_call: TRBD2
clone_size: -
cdr3_nt: TGTGCCAGCAGTGAATTCCCGGGACTAGCGGGCTACGAGCAGTACTTC
cdr3_aa: CASSEFPGLAGYEQYF

v_call: TRBV7-3
j_call: TRBJ2-3
d_call: -
clone_size: -
cdr3_nt: TGTGCCAGCAGCCACACAGATACGCAGTATTTT
cdr3_aa: CASSHTDTQYF

v_call: TRBV2
j_call: TRBJ1-2
d_call: -
clone_size: few
cdr3_nt: TGTGCCAGCAGTGCCCCAGGGACTTATGGCTACACCTTC
cdr3_aa: CASSAPGTYGYTF

v_call: TRBV5-1
j_call: TRBJ2-3
d_call: TRBD2
clone_size: -
cdr3_nt: TGCGCCAGCAGCTTGGCCGACTACATAGCGGGGGGGCTCCCGGATACGCAGTATTTT
cdr3_aa: CASSLADYIAGGLPDTQYF

v_call: TRBV19
j_call: TRBJ2-6
d_call: -
clone_size: -
cdr3_nt: TGTGCCAGTAATGGGCGGGTCCTCTCTGGGGCCAACGTCCTGACTTTC
cdr3_aa: CASNGRVLSGANVLTF

v_call: TRBV28
j_call: TRBJ2-3
d_call: TRBD2
clone_size: -
cdr3_nt: TGTGCCAGCAGTTGGGCTAGCGGGGCTAGCACAGATACGCAGTATTTT
cdr3_aa: CASSWASGASTDTQYF

v_call: TRBV25-1
j_call: TRBJ1-6
d_call: -
clone_size: -
cdr3_nt: TGTGCCAGCAGTGACGAATTGGGACTTCAAGATTCACCCCTCCACTTT
cdr3_aa: CASSDELGLQDSPLHF

v_call: TRBV7-3
j_call: TRBJ2-2
d_call: -
clone_size: -
cdr3_nt: TGTGCCAGCAGCTTATTTGCAGGGTCCTTCGGGACCGGGGAGCTGTTTTTT
cdr3_aa: CASSLFAGSFGTGELFF

v_call: TRBV12-1
j_call: TRBJ1-1
d_call: -
clone_size: -
cdr3_nt: TGTGCCAGCAGCTTTCATAGGAATTTCGGGTACACTGAAGCTTTCTTT
cdr3_aa: CASSFHRNFGYTEAFF

v_call: TRBV4-1
j_call: TRBJ2-5
d_call: TRBD2
clone_size: few
cdr3_nt: TGCGCCAGCAGCCAATTAGGGGAGGGAGAGACCCAGTACTTC
cdr3_aa: CASSQLGEGETQYF

v_call: TRBV19
j_call: TRBJ2-5
d_call: -
clone_size: once
cdr3_nt: TGTGCCAGTAGTATCCAGGACCAAGAGACCCAGTACTTC
cdr3_aa: CASSIQDQETQYF